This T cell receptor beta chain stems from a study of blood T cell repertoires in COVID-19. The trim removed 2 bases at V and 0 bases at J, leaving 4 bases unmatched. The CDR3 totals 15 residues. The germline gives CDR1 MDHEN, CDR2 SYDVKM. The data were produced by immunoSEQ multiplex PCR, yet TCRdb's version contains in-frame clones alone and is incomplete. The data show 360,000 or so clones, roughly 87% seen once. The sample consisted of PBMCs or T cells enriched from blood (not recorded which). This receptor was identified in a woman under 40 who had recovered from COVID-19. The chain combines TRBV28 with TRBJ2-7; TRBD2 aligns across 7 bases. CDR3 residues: CASSLPSGSSYEQYF. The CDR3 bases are TGTGCCAGCAGTTTACCTAGCGGAAGCTCCTACGAGCAGTACTTC.